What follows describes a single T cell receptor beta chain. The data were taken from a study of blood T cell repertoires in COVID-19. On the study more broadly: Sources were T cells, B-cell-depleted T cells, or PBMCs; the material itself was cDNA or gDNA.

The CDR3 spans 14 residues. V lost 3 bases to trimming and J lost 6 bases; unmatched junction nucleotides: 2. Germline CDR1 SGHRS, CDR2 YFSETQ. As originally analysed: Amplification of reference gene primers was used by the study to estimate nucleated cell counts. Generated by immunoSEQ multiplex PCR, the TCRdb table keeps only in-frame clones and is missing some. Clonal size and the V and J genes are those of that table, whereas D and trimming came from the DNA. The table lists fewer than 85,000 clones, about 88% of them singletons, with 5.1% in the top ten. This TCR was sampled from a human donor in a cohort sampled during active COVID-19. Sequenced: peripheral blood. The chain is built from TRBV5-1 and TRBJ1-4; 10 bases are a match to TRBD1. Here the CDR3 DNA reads TGCGCCAGCAGCTCGACAGGGGGCGATGAAAAACTGTTTTTT. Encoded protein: CASSSTGGDEKLFF.